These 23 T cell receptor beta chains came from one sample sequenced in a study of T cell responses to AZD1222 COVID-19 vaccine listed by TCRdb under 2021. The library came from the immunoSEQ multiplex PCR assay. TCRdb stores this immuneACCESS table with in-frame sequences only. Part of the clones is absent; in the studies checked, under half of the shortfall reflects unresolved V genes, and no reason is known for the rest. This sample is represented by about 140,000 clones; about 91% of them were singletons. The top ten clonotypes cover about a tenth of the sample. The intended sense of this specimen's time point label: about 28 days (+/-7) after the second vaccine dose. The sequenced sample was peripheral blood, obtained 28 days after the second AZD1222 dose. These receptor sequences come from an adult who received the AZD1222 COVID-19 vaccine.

As DNA, the CDR3 is TGTGCCAGCAGTCAACAGGGTAACTATGGCTACACCTTC. Its protein product is CASSQQGNYGYTF. The chain has TRBV6-5 and TRBJ1-2; D might be TRBD1 (6 bases). V was shortened by 5 bases and J by 1 base, with 8 bases between the two germline ends. In germline, CDR1 is MNHEY, CDR2 SVGAGI. This CDR3 has 13 residues.

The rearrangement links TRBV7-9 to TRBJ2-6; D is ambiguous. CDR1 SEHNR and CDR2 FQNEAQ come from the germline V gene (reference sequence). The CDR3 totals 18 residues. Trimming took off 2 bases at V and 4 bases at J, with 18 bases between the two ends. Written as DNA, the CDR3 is TGTGCCAGCAGCTTAACGGATCTGGGGTTCTTAGGGGCCAACGTCCTGACTTTC. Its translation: CASSLTDLGFLGANVLTF.

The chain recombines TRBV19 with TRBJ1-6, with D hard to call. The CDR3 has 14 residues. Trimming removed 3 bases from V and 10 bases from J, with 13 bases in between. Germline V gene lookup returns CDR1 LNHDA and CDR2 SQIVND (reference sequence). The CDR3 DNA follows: TGTGCCAGTAGTATGAATCGAGAGGGATCACCCCTCCACTTT. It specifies CASSMNREGSPLHF.

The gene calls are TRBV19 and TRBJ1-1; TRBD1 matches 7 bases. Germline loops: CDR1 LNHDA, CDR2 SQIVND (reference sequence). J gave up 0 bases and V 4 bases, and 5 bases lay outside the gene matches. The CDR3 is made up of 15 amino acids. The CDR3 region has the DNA TGTGCCAGTAGTACCCTAGGGACAGTGAACACTGAAGCTTTCTTT. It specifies CASSTLGTVNTEAFF.

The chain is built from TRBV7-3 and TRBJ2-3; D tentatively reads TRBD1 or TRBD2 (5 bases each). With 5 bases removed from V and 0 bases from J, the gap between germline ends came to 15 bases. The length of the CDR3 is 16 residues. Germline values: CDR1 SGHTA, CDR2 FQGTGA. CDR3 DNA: TGTGCCAGCAGCCCATGGGGGTTGCCTAGCACAGATACGCAGTATTTT. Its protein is CASSPWGLPSTDTQYF. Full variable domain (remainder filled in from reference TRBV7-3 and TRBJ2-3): GAGVSQTPSNKVTEKGKYVELRCDPISGHTALYWYRQSLGQGPEFLIYFQGTGAADDSGLPNDRFFAVRPEGSVSTLKIQRTERGDSAVYLCASSPWGLPSTDTQYFGPGTRLTVL.

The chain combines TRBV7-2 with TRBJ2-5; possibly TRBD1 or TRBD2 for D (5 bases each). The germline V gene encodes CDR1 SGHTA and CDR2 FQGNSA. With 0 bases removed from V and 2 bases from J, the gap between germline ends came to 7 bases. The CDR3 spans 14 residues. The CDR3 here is CASSLAGAQETQYF. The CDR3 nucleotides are TGTGCCAGCAGCTTAGCCGGGGCACAAGAGACCCAGTACTTC. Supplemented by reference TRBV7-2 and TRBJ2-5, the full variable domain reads GAGVSQSPSNKVTEKGKDVELRCDPISGHTALYWYRQSLGQGLEFLIYFQGNSAPDKSGLPSDRFSAERTGGSVSTLTIQRTQQEDSAVYLCASSLAGAQETQYFGPGTRLLVL.

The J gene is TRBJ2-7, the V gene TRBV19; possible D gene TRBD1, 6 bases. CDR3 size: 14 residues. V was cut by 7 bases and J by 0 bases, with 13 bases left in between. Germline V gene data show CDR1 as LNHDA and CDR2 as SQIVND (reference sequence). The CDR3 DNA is TGTGCCAGTACCACGGACAGAGACTCCTACGAGCAGTACTTC. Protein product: CASTTDRDSYEQYF.

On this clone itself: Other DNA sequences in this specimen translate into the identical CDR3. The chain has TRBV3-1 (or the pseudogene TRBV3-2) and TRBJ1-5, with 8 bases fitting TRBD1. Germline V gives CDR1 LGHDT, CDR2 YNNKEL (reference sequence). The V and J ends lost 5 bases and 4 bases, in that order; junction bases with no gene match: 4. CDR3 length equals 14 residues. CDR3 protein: CASSSGTGNQPQHF. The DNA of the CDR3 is TGTGCCAGCAGCTCCGGGACAGGTAATCAGCCCCAGCATTTT.

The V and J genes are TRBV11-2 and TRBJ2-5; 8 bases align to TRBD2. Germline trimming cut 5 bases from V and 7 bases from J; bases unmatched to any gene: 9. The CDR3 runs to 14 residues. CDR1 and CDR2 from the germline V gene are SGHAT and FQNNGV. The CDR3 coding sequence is TGTGCCAGCAGCACGAGCGGGGGATCGGGGACCCAGTACTTC. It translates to CASSTSGGSGTQYF.

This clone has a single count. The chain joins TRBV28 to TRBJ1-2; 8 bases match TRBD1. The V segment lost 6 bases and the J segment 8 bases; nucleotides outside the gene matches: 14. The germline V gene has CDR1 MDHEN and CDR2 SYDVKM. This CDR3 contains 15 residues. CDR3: CASRQNRARGLGYTF. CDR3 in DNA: TGTGCCAGCAGACAAAACAGGGCCAGGGGGCTAGGCTACACCTTC.

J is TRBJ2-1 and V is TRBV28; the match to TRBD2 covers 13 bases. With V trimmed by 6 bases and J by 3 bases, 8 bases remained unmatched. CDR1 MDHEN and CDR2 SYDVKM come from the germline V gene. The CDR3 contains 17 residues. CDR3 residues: CASSLGTSGAFYNEQFF. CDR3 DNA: TGTGCCAGCAGCCTCGGGACTAGCGGGGCGTTCTACAATGAGCAGTTCTTC.

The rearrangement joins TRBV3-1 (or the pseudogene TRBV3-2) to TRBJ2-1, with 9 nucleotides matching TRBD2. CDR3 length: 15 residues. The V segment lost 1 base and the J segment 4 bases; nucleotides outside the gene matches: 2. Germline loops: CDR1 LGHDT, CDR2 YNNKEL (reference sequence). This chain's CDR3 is CASSQVLAGYNEQFF. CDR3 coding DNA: TGTGCCAGCAGCCAAGTACTAGCGGGTTACAATGAGCAGTTCTTC.

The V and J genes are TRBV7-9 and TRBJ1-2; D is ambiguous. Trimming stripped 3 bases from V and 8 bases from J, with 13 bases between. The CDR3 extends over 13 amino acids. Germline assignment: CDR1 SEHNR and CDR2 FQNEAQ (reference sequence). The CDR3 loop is CASSLQGGHGYTF. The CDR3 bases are TGTGCCAGCAGCTTGCAAGGAGGGCACGGCTACACCTTC. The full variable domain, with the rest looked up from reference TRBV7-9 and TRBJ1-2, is DTGVSQNPRHKITKRGQNVTFRCDPISEHNRLYWYRQTLGQGPEFLTYFQNEAQLEKSRLLSDRFSAERPKGSFSTLEIQRTEQGDSAMYLCASSLQGGHGYTFGSGTRLTVV.

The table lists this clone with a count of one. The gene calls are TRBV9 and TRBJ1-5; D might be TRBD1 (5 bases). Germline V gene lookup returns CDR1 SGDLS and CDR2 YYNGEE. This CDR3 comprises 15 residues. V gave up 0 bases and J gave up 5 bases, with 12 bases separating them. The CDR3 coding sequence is TGTGCCAGCAGCGTAGGTGCTCAGGGCGATCAGCCCCAGCATTTT. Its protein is CASSVGAQGDQPQHF.

Here the CDR3 reads CASSKNSARASGNTIYF. The CDR3 nucleotides read TGTGCCAGCAGCAAAAATTCTGCCCGAGCCTCTGGAAACACCATATATTTT. The rearrangement uses TRBV21-1 and TRBJ1-3. TRBV21-1 is designated a pseudogene. The CDR3 totals 17 residues.

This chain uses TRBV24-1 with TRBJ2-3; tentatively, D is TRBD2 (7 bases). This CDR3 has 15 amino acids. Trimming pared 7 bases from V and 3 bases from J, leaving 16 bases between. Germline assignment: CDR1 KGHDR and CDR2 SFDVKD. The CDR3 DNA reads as TGTGCCACCAGCCTATCGGGGGGCTGGACAGATACGCAGTATTTT. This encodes CATSLSGGWTDTQYF.

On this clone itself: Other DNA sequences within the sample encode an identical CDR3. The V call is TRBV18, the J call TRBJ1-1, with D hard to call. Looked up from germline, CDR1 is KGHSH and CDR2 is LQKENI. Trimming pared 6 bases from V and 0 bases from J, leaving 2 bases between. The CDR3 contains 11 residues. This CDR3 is CASSLNTEAFF. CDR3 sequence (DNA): TGTGCCAGCTCTTTGAACACTGAAGCTTTCTTT. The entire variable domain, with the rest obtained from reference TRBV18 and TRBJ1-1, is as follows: NAGVMQNPRHLVRRRGQEARLRCSPMKGHSHVYWYRQLPEEGLKFMVYLQKENIIDESGMPKERFSAEFPKEGPSILRIQQVVRGDSAAYFCASSLNTEAFFGQGTRLTVV.

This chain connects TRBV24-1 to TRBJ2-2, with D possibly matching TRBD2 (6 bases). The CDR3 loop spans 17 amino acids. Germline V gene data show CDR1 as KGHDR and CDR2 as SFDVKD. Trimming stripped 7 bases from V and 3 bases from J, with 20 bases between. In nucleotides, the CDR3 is TGTGCCACCAGAGTGGAGGGCCCAAGGGGAGACACCGGGGAGCTGTTTTTT. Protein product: CATRVEGPRGDTGELFF.

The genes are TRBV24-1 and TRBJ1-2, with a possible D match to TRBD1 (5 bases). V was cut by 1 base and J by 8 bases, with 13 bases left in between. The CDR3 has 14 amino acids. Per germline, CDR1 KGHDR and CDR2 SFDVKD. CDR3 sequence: CATSDLPQGEGYTF. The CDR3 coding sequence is TGTGCCACCAGTGATTTACCTCAGGGAGAAGGCTACACCTTC.

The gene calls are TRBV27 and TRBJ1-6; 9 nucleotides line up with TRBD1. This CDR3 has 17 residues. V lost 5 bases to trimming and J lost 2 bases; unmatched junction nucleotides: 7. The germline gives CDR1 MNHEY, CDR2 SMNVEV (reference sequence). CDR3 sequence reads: CASSPLDRGAYNSPLHF. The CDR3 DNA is TGTGCCAGCAGTCCGTTGGACAGGGGAGCCTATAATTCACCCCTCCACTTT.

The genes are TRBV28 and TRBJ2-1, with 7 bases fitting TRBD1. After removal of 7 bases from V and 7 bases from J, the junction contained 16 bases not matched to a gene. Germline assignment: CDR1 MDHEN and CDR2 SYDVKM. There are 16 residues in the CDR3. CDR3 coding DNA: TGTGCCAGCACCCCCCCCGTCGGACAGGAAAGGAATGAGCAGTTCTTC. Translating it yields CASTPPVGQERNEQFF.

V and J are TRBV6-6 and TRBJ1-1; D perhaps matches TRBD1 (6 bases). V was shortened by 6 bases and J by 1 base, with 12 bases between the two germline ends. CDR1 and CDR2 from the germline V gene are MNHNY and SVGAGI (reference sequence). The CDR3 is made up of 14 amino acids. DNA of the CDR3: TGTGCCAGCAGCCAGGACAGCTCGAACACTGAAGCTTTCTTT. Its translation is CASSQDSSNTEAFF.

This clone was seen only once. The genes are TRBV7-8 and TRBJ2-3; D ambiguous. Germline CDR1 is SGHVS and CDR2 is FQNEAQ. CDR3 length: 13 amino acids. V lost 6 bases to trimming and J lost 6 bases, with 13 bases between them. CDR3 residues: CASSLSIGDTQYF. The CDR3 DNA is TGTGCCAGCAGTCTTAGTATAGGGGATACGCAGTATTTT.